This T cell receptor beta chain was recovered during a study of identical twins. A universal primer site was added by template switching, and unique molecular identifiers were carried by the cDNA. Each CDR3 protein is one row after TCRdb ran MiXCR on the 5' RACE reads. Altogether 200,000 to 250,000 distinct CDR3 sequences are present, about 7.5% being singletons, with the ten largest covering approximately 2%. As for this clonotype: Its antigen remains unidentified.

Findings of the study overall: Insertions ran lower in abundant cord blood beta clonotypes, though not in memory repertoires. Invariant T cells like MAIT and iNKT could partly confound the zero-insertion analyses.

The same sample was also studied in work on yellow fever vaccine responses in identical twins.

Sequenced sample: memory (CD45RO+) T cells sorted from blood. This receptor was obtained from a woman aged 18-29 years in good health.

The CDR3 loop reads CASSLHLGREGTEQFF. CDR3 bases: TGTGCCAGCAGCCTCCATCTGGGCAGGGAGGGCACTGAGCAGTTCTTC. J is TRBJ2-1 and V is TRBV4-2; 7 nucleotides agree with TRBD2. The CDR3 is 16 amino acids. Germline values: CDR1 LGHNA, CDR2 YNFKEQ. Trimming removed 4 bases from V and 9 bases from J; junction bases left unmatched: 15.